The next 10 T cell receptor beta chains were all read from a single sample in a study of cytomegalovirus exposure and HLA in healthy donors. 13 Jbeta primers and 60 Vbeta primers were used for the PCR. TCRdb's table, derived via immunoSEQ multiplex PCR, lists solely in-frame clones and lacks some. The specimen's table records 150,000 to 200,000 clones. The sample comprised PBMCs. Source of these receptors: a woman aged 18-29 years in good health and CMV-seropositive.

The V call is TRBV5-1, the J call TRBJ2-5; 13 nucleotides align to TRBD2. V shed 0 bases and J 2 bases; nucleotides not matched to a gene: 4. This CDR3 comprises 17 residues. CDR1 is SGHRS and CDR2 is YFSETQ in the germline V gene. The CDR3 region is CASSLGLAGGLQETQYF. The CDR3 DNA follows: TGCGCCAGCAGCTTGGGACTAGCGGGGGGACTACAAGAGACCCAGTACTTC.

This chain uses TRBV7-8 with TRBJ1-1, with D uncertain. The CDR3 has 14 residues. CDR1 and CDR2 (germline): SGHVS, FQNEAQ. The V and J ends lost 0 bases and 0 bases respectively, with 5 bases between them. DNA of the CDR3: TGTGCCAGCAGCTTAGCACAGTTGAACACTGAAGCTTTCTTT. The encoded protein is CASSLAQLNTEAFF.

V is TRBV7-2 and J is TRBJ2-5, with D possibly matching TRBD1 (6 bases). The germline CDR1 and CDR2 sequences are SGHTA and FQGNSA. The CDR3 totals 14 residues. V was clipped by 5 bases and J by 5 bases, with 15 bases between them. For the CDR3, the DNA is TGTGCCAGCAGCCTCACACAGGGTAGGGAGACCCAGTACTTC. Its translation: CASSLTQGRETQYF.

The chain recombines TRBV19 with TRBJ1-2; 8 bases agree with TRBD1. CDR3 length: 13 amino acids. After removal of 5 bases from V and 8 bases from J, the junction contained 7 bases not matched to a gene. Germline CDR1 LNHDA, CDR2 SQIVND (reference sequence). CDR3 DNA: TGTGCCAGTAGTTCGGGACAGGTGAGGGGCTACACCTTC. Its translation: CASSSGQVRGYTF. The variable domain in full, completed from reference TRBV19 and TRBJ1-2, reads DGGITQSPKYLFRKEGQNVTLSCEQNLNHDAMYWYRQDPGQGLRLIYYSQIVNDFQKGDIAEGYSVSREKKESFPLTVTSAQKNPTAFYLCASSSGQVRGYTFGSGTRLTVV.

The V gene is TRBV19, the J gene TRBJ2-7; 10 bases are a match to TRBD2. CDR3 length: 15 amino acids. Per germline, CDR1 LNHDA and CDR2 SQIVND (reference sequence). V was clipped by 3 bases and J by 6 bases; unmatched bases: 8. This CDR3 is CASSMLPSGSFEQYF. The CDR3, as DNA: TGTGCCAGTAGTATGCTTCCTAGCGGGAGTTTCGAGCAGTACTTC.

V is TRBV5-1 and J is TRBJ1-2; D remains ambiguous. Trimming took off 0 bases at V and 4 bases at J, with 13 bases between the two ends. The CDR3 has 15 residues. Per the germline V gene, CDR1 is SGHRS and CDR2 is YFSETQ. The CDR3 reads CASSLESPEAYGYTF. The CDR3 coding sequence is TGCGCCAGCAGCTTGGAGAGTCCCGAGGCCTATGGCTACACCTTC.

J is TRBJ2-3 and V is TRBV2, with 7 bases aligning to TRBD1. CDR3 length equals 18 residues. V was clipped by 5 bases and J by 1 base; unmatched bases: 15. Per the germline V gene, CDR1 is SNHLY and CDR2 is FYNNEI. The CDR3 loop is CASSRDSLGLTRTDTQYF. For the CDR3, the DNA is TGTGCCAGCAGTCGGGACAGCCTGGGTTTGACCCGCACAGATACGCAGTATTTT.

The rearrangement joins TRBV5-5 to TRBJ2-5, with 7 nucleotides matching TRBD2. Unmatched junction bases numbered 4, after V lost 0 bases and J lost 2 bases. Germline V gives CDR1 SGHKS, CDR2 YYEKEE (reference sequence). The CDR3 runs 15 residues. The CDR3 DNA sequence: TGTGCCAGCAGCTTGGAGTCTAGCGGACAAGAGACCCAGTACTTC. It encodes CASSLESSGQETQYF.

The V call is TRBV12-2, the J call TRBJ1-5. TRBV12-2 is termed a pseudogene. The CDR3 has 16 residues. The CDR3 DNA sequence: TGTGCAAGTCGCTTAGTGAGGACGGGGTGCAATCAGCCCCAGCATTTT. Encoded protein: CASRLVRTGCNQPQHF.

The chain uses TRBV5-1 and TRBJ2-7; TRBD1 aligns across 9 bases. With 5 bases clipped from V and 5 bases from J, the junction kept 8 bases outside the gene matches. The CDR3 has 14 residues. Germline V CDR1 and CDR2: SGHRS, YFSETQ. CDR3 sequence reads: CASSSGTGTHEQYF. In nucleotides, the CDR3 is TGCGCCAGCAGTTCCGGGACAGGGACCCACGAGCAGTACTTC.